This TCR beta chain was recovered during a study of shared clonotypes between healthy human individuals (dated by TCRdb to about 2020). For context, the study as a whole: The cohort comprised a couple of women and a few men aged 18 to 49 years. For each donor, CD4 naive and CD4 memory were each run on three plates, CD8 naive on two plates, and CD8 memory on one plate. Blood TCR repertoires of a handful of healthy adults were deeply sequenced to estimate repertoire size and the extent of clonotype sharing between individuals. Different laboratories and diverse techniques were used to prepare libraries and sequence TCR repertoires, to increase sequencing depth and limit assay-specific biases. Leukapheresis yielded between about 0.8 and 8.9 billion PBMCs per donor. General findings and caveats noted by the study authors: Estimated clonotype richness was generally larger for naive than for memory subsets. Rarefaction of sorted-subset datasets indicated incomplete sequencing despite the large sequencing depth. Pairwise subsampling led to the expectation that sequencing depth would affect the degree of clonotype sharing among donors. Clonotypes shared by all four sorted-subset donors showed higher generation probabilities than non-shared clonotypes. Sharing across a few donors was observed for about 4.8% of naive CD4, 3% to 3.5% of naive CD8, roughly 2.4% of memory CD4, and around 0.4% of memory CD8 clonotypes. The genetic and exposure-history diversity represented was limited by the small number of donors. Sampling was restricted to blood, and TCR repertoires in tissues likely differ from the TCR repertoires found in blood.

Of note for this clone: Its binding antigen is unknown. The sample holds no much larger clone one base away, and base qualities are not on file. Other DNA sequences within the sample encode an identical CDR3.

TCR CDR3 regions were amplified from genomic DNA by multiplex PCR using the deep immunoSEQ assay. Extracted genomic DNA from each cell subset was spread evenly across all wells of several immunoSEQ 96-well plates, with each plate serving as a replicate. Each replicate PCR for sorted subsets received around 210 ng genomic DNA, equal to about 30,000 T cell genomes. Purified libraries were measured with a Qubit 3.0 fluorometer, size-checked on a Bioanalyzer 2100, and measured again with the KAPA Library Quantification kit. Every immunoSEQ 96-well plate was sequenced on a separate single-read 150-cycle Illumina NextSeq 550 flow cell. As for the original processing: The immunoSEQ output contained only junctional sequences without quality scores, so filtering could not match that applied to full-length reads. Sequences were annotated with PyIR, a Python wrapper for IgBLAST v1.9, using IMGT germline references to assign V/J genes and CDR3. Any read was removed if the V/J assignment was weak (E-value above 1e-6), the CDR3 was missing, or the read contained stop codons, out-of-frame junctions, or ambiguous translated residues. V3J clonotypes were defined as sequences sharing the same inferred V gene, J gene, and CDR3 amino acid sequence. The percentage overlap between two repertoires was calculated by dividing the number of shared unique clonotypes by the size of the smaller repertoire. RTK rarefaction, the Chao1 estimator, and Recon v2.1 estimates of unobserved clonotypes were used to assess repertoire richness. For all TCRbeta clonotypes obtained by the gDNA method from a few donors, generation probabilities were computed with OLGA. TCRdb took over this immuneACCESS table, retaining in-frame rearrangements with V and J assigned. Such tables are incomplete; in checked studies, under half of the missing clones stem from an unresolved V gene, and the remainder is unexplained. Clone size and the V and J calls come from that table; the DNA yielded D and trimming. This sample lists under 600,000 clones; roughly 98% were detected once. The ten largest account for more than 0.3% of the sample.

There are 12 amino acids in the CDR3, from cysteine to phenylalanine inclusive. Left in the record is the CDR3 DNA by itself, 36 bases read in frame from the first base. The V end loses 6 bases and the J end loses 0 bases, and a stretch of 6 bases separates them. CDR1 MNHEY and CDR2 SMNVEV were looked up in the germline V gene (reference sequence). CD8 naive samples were CD45RO-negative cells positively selected for CCR7, giving a CD45RA+CCR7+ population that excluded TemRA cells. Healthy HIV-negative adults with no recently reported acute infections or vaccinations were included as donors. All donors were Caucasian adults living in Nashville, Tennessee, USA. After blood collection by leukapheresis, PBMCs were isolated using Ficoll-Histopaque density gradient centrifugation and then cryopreserved in the vapor phase of liquid nitrogen. Analytical flow cytometry was used to check the purity and quantity of each magnetically sorted T cell population. Each sorted fraction had its genomic DNA isolated and then quantified by UV absorbance on a Nanodrop 2000c.

Sequenced material: naive CD8+ T cells sorted from blood. The cell subset or site label, as the study defines it: CD45RA+CCR7+. This clonotype originated in a man younger than 45 in good health. The V and J genes are TRBV27 and TRBJ2-7; the D gene cannot be named for sure. The DNA is as follows: TGTGCCAGCAGCTCGAGCTCCTACGAGCAGTACTTC. This yields the protein CASSSSSYEQYF.